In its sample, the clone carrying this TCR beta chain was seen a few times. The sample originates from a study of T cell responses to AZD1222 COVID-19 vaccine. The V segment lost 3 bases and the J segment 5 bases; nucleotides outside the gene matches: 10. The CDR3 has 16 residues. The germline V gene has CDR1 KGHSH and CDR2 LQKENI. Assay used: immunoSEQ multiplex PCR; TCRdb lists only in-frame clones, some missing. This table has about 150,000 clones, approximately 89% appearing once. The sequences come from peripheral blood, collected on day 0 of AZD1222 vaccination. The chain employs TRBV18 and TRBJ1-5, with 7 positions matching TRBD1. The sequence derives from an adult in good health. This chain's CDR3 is CASSPSGGRGDQPQHF. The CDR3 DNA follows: TGTGCCAGCTCACCCTCGGGGGGCAGGGGGGATCAGCCCCAGCATTTT.